The next 3 T cell receptor beta chains were all read from a single sample in a study of PD-1 blockade in mismatch repair-deficient tumors. Sequencing used immunoSEQ multiplex PCR; TCRdb keeps in-frame clones, though not all of them. The table has about 68,000 clones, almost 80% seen once. Source: peripheral blood, taken 2 weeks after starting pembrolizumab. The receptors derive from an adult with mismatch repair-deficient cancer.

The CDR3 loop reads CAWRRVSGNTIYF. For the CDR3, the DNA is TGTGCCTGGAGGAGGGTCTCTGGAAACACCATATATTTT. V and J are TRBV30 and TRBJ1-3; D not certain. Germline-derived CDR1 and CDR2 are GTSNPN and SVGIG (reference sequence). CDR3 size: 13 residues. V was trimmed by 3 bases and J by 0 bases, leaving 6 bases between them.

V is TRBV19 and J is TRBJ1-4, with 8 bases aligning to TRBD1. CDR3 length: 17 residues. The V gene's germline CDR1 is LNHDA and CDR2 SQIVND (reference sequence). The ends lost 5 bases at V and 5 bases at J; junction bases unmatched: 13. The CDR3 here is CASSATGTGPGNEKLFF. Here the CDR3 DNA reads TGTGCCAGTAGTGCAACCGGGACAGGCCCCGGGAATGAAAAACTGTTTTTT.

This clone came up once. The V and J genes are TRBV5-5 and TRBJ2-5; possible D gene TRBD2, 7 bases. V was trimmed by 3 bases and J by 5 bases, leaving 14 bases between them. CDR1 and CDR2 (germline): SGHKS, YYEKEE (reference sequence). CDR3 size: 14 residues. CDR3 in DNA: TGTGCCAGCAGCTCATCCGGGGGGCTGGAGACCCAGTACTTC. This encodes CASSSSGGLETQYF.